The T cell receptor (beta chain) described here comes from a study of neoadjuvant anti-PD-1 for oral cavity cancer. For the study at large: Most patients had three to four biweekly doses of 3 mg/kg nivolumab before resection.

In its sample, this clone was seen a few times. The CDR3 length is 12 residues. The germline V gene has CDR1 SNHLY and CDR2 FYNNEI. Trimming took 4 bases from V and 5 from J, leaving 6 bases between them. Noted time point: after neoadjuvant nivolumab, at surgical resection. Cohort: HPV-negative, locally advanced oral cavity squamous cell carcinoma patients. PBMCs were not maintained or expanded in culture before analysis. Six replicates per PBMC sample, mostly from 480 ng of genomic DNA. TCRdb's table, derived via immunoSEQ multiplex PCR, lists solely in-frame clones and lacks some. The table has some 14,000 clones, just under 70% seen once; the top ten hold approximately 2.9%.

The clonotype comes from a person aged 35-79 years with oral cavity squamous cell carcinoma. Sample: PBMCs, taken after nivolumab (anti-PD-1) treatment. The genes are TRBV2 and TRBJ1-5; no clear D. The CDR3 coding sequence is TGTGCCAGCAGTGGGTGGGATCAGCCCCAGCATTTT. It codes for CASSGWDQPQHF. Combining the CDR3 with reference TRBV2 and TRBJ1-5 gives the whole variable domain EPEVTQTPSHQVTQMGQEVILRCVPISNHLYFYWYRQILGQKVEFLVSFYNNEISEKSEIFDDQFSVERPDGSNFTLKIRSTKLEDSAMYFCASSGWDQPQHFGDGTRLSIL.